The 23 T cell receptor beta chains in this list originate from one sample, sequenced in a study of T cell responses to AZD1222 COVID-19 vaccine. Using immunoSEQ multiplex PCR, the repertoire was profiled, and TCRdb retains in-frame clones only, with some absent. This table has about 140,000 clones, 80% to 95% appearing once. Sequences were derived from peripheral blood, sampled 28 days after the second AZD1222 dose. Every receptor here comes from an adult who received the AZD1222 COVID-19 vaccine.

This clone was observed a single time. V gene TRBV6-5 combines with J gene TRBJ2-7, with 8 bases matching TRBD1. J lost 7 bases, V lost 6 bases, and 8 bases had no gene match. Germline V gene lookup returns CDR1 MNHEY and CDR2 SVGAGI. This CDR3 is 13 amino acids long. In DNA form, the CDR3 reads TGTGCCAGCAGGAAACAGGGGGGTTTAGAGCAGTACTTC. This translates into CASRKQGGLEQYF.

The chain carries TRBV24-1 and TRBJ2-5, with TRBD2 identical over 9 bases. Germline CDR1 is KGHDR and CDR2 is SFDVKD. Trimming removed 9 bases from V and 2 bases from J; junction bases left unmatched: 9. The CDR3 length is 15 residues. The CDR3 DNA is TGTGCCACCGCGCGGGGGGGGCAGGGGCAAGAGACCCAGTACTTC. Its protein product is CATARGGQGQETQYF.

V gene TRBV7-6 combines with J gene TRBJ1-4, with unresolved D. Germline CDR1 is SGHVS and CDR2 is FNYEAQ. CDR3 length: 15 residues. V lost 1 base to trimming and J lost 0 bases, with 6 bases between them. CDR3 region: CASSLESSTNEKLFF. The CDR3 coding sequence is TGTGCCAGCAGCTTAGAGAGCTCAACTAATGAAAAACTGTTTTTT.

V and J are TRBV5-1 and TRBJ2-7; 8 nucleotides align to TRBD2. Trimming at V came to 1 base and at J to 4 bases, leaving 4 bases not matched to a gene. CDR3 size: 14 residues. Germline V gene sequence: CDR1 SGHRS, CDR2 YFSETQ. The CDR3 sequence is CASSLLAGGYEQYF. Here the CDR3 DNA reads TGCGCCAGCAGCTTGCTGGCGGGAGGTTACGAGCAGTACTTC.

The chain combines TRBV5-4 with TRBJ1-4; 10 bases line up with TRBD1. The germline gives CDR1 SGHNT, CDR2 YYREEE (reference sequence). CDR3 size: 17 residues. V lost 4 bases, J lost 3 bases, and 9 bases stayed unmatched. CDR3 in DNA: TGTGCCAGCAGCCTGAGGGACAGGGGTCTATCTAATGAAAAACTGTTTTTT. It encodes CASSLRDRGLSNEKLFF.

This CDR3 is CASSLVGRDNEQFF. In DNA, the CDR3 is TGTGCCAGCAGCTTAGTCGGGAGGGACAATGAGCAGTTCTTC. This rearrangement joins TRBV7-2 to TRBJ2-1, with TRBD2 matching over 8 bases. V dropped 1 base and J dropped 5; count of bases not matched to a gene: 1. Germline values: CDR1 SGHTA, CDR2 FQGNSA. CDR3 length: 14 amino acids.

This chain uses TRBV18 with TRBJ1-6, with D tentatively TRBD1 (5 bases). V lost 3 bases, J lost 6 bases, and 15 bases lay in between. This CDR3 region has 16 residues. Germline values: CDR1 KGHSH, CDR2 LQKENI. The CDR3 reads CASSPGGVRVNSPLHF. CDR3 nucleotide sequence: TGTGCCAGCTCACCGGGAGGGGTGAGGGTTAATTCACCCCTCCACTTT. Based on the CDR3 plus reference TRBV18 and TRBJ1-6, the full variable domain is NAGVMQNPRHLVRRRGQEARLRCSPMKGHSHVYWYRQLPEEGLKFMVYLQKENIIDESGMPKERFSAEFPKEGPSILRIQQVVRGDSAAYFCASSPGGVRVNSPLHFGNGTRLTVT.

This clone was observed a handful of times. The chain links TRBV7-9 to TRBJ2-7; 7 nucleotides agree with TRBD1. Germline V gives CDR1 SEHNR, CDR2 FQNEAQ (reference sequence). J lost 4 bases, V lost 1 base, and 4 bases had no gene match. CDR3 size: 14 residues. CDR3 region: CASSLGEGAYEQYF. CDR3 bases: TGTGCCAGCAGCTTAGGTGAGGGGGCGTACGAGCAGTACTTC.

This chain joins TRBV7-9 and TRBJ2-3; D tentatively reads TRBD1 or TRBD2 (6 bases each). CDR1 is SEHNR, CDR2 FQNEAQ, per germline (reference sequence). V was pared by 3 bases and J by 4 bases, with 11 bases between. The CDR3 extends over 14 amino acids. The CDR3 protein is CASSFRGGSDTQYF. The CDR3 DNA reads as TGTGCCAGCAGCTTCAGGGGAGGTTCAGATACGCAGTATTTT.

CDR3 nucleotides: TGTGCCAGCAGTGAAGCGCTTGGGGTTACTGAAGCTTTCTTT. It specifies CASSEALGVTEAFF. J is TRBJ1-1 and V is TRBV6-1; D not resolved. V was trimmed by 0 bases and J by 5 bases, leaving 10 bases between them. The CDR3 spans 14 residues. The germline V gene has CDR1 MNHNS and CDR2 SASEGT.

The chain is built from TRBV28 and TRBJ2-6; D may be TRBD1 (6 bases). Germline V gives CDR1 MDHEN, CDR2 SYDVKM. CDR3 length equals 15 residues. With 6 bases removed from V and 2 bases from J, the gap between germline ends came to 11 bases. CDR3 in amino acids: CASRYGTTGANVLTF. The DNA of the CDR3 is TGTGCCAGCAGATACGGGACAACTGGGGCCAACGTCCTGACTTTC.

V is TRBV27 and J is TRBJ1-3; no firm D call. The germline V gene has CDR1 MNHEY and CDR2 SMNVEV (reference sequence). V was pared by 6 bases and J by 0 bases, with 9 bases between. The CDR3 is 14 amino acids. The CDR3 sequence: CASSFQTSGNTIYF. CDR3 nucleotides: TGTGCCAGCAGCTTCCAGACCTCTGGAAACACCATATATTTT.

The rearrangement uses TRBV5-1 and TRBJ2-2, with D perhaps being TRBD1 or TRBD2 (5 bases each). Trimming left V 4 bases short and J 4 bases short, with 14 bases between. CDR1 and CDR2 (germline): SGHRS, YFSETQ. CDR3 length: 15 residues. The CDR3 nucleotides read TGCGCCAGCAGCCCGGGACGAACGAGCACCGGGGAGCTGTTTTTT. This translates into CASSPGRTSTGELFF.

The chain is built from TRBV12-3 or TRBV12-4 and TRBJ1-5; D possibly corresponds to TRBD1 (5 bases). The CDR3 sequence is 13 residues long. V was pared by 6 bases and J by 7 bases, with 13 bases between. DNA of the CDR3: TGTGCCAGCAGCACAGACAGTGGCCAGCCCCAGCATTTT. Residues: CASSTDSGQPQHF.

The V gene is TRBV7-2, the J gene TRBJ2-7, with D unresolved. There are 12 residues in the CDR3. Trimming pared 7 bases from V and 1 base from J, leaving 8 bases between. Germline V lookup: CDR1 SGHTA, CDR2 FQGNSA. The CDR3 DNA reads TGTGCCAGCACGCCTTTATCCTACGAGCAGTACTTC. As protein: CASTPLSYEQYF.

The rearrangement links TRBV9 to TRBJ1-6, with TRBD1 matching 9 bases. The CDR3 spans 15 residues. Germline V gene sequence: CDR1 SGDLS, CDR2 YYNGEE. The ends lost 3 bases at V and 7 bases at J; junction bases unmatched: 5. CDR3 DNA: TGTGCCAGCAGCGGCCCCGGGACAGGGAATTCACCCCTCCACTTT. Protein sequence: CASSGPGTGNSPLHF.

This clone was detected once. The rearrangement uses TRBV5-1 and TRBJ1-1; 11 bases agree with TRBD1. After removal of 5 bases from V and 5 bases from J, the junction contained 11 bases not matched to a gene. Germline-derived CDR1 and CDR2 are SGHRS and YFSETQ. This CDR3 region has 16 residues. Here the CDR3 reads CASSFKPGTGGTEAFF. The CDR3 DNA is TGCGCCAGCAGTTTTAAGCCCGGGACAGGGGGGACTGAAGCTTTCTTT.

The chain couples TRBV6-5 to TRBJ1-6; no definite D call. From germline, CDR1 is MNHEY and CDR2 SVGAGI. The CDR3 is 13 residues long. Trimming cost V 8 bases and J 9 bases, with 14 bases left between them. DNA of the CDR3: TGTGCCAGCCGCCGACAAAAATTTTCACCCCTCCACTTT. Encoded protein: CASRRQKFSPLHF.

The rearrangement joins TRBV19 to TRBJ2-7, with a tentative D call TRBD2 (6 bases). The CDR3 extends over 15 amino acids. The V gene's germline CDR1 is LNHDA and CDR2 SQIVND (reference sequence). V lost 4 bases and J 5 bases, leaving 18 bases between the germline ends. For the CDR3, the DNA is TGTGCCAGTAGTACGACCCGACTAGAGAGCCACGAGCAGTACTTC. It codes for CASSTTRLESHEQYF.

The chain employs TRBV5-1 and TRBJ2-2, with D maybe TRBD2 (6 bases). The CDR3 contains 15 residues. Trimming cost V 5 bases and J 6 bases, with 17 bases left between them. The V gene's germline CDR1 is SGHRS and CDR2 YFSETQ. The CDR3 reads CASRVGWTIPGELFF. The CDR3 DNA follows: TGCGCCAGCAGGGTTGGGTGGACTATTCCCGGGGAGCTGTTTTTT.

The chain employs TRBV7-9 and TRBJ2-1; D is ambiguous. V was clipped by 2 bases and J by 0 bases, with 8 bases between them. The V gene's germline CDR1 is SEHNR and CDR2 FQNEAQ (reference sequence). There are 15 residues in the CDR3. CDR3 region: CASSLLGSSYNEQFF. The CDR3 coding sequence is TGTGCCAGCAGCTTATTGGGGTCCTCCTACAATGAGCAGTTCTTC.

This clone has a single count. The CDR3 region has the DNA TGTGCCACCAGCAGAGTGTACTCGGGGACTGAAGCTTTCTTT. This codes for CATSRVYSGTEAFF. The chain recombines TRBV15 with TRBJ1-1; D not resolved. CDR1 LNHNV and CDR2 YYDKDF come from the germline V gene (reference sequence). Trimming pared 1 base from V and 5 bases from J, leaving 11 bases between. This CDR3 comprises 14 residues.

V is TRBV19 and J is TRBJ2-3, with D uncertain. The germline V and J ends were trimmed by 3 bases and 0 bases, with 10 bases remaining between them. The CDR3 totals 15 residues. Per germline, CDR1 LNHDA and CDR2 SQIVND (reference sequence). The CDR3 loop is CASSIYATSTDTQYF. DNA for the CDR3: TGTGCCAGTAGTATTTATGCTACTAGCACAGATACGCAGTATTTT.